The T cell receptor beta chain under discussion was sequenced for a study of cytomegalovirus exposure and HLA in healthy donors. Study outcomes and limitations: The authors judged a highly shared variant cluster likely a sequencing artifact.

Germline V lookup: CDR1 SEHNR, CDR2 FQNEAQ (reference sequence). V shed 1 base and J shed 8 bases, with 6 bases lying between them. This CDR3 comprises 12 residues. As regards this clone: The antigen is not known.

The PCR employed 60 Vbeta primers together with 13 Jbeta primers. TCRdb's table, derived via immunoSEQ multiplex PCR, lists solely in-frame clones and lacks some. This repertoire shows around 150,000 clones, roughly four fifths found once; its top ten account for roughly an eighth. This chain connects TRBV7-9 to TRBJ1-5; D is unclear. This clonotype was obtained from a human donor in good health. Material for sequencing was PBMCs. For the CDR3, the DNA is TGTGCCAGCAGCTTAGACGGGAAGCCCCAGCATTTT. Translation: CASSLDGKPQHF.